This T cell receptor (beta chain) originates from a study of T-cell memory formation after mild COVID-19 (dated by TCRdb to 2020 to 2023). At the level of the whole study: Most TCR sequence clusters were specific to one of the two donors. In a couple of donors, T-cell clones that expanded and contracted after mild COVID-19 were tracked by sequencing TCRalpha and TCRbeta repertoires over time. Two young, previously healthy adult volunteers, one female and one male, were included in the cohort.

V loses 7 bases of germline sequence and J loses 2 bases, and the interval between the two ends is 20 bases. The cysteine opens and the phenylalanine closes a CDR3 of 17 amino acids. CDR3 DNA only is kept here, 51 bases in frame from base 1. For this clonotype: Its target antigen remains unknown. No base qualities exist here, and no much larger clone lies one base off it.

Sequenced on an Illumina NovaSeq 6000. TCRalpha and TCRbeta cDNA libraries were built by 5'RACE with constant-segment primers, adding sample barcodes and unique molecular identifiers. RNA was extracted from every sample with Trizol reagent. Libraries were amplified in two PCR steps, with a second sample barcode and Illumina TruSeq adapters added in the second step. The libraries were sequenced on an Illumina NovaSeq using 2 x 150 bp paired-end reads. In the paper's pipeline: The reads were demultiplexed and collapsed into UMI-guided consensus sequences using migec v1.2.7. Using mixcr v2.1.11, UMI consensuses were aligned to TRA and TRB V and J templates and then assembled into clonotypes. Clonotypes were classified as expanded or contracted when called significant by both edgeR and NoisET, with noise models trained on biological replicates. edgeR calls used a false discovery rate-adjusted p below 0.01 and a log2 fold-change threshold of 1. PCA with hierarchical clustering of max-normalized trajectories of the 1000 most abundant clonotypes was used as exploratory dynamics analysis. Separately sequenced CD4+ and CD8+ repertoires were used to assign the CD4 or CD8 phenotype of responding clones. Starting from the raw public reads, TCRdb applied fastp trimming at Q25, assembled clones with MiXCR and retained in-frame beta chains. Rows merge per CDR3 protein into single entries with the most common DNA and genes. The V and J calls were determined by TCRdb, not by the authors. The sample includes about 500,000 distinct CDR3 sequences, with roughly 21% observed a single time. Of the sample, approximately 12% falls within the top ten clones.

Points the paper makes about the study in general: SARS-CoV-2 specificity of the second-wave clones peaking on day 37 was not confirmed. Some responding clones were detected in pre-infection memory, which suggested that pre-existing cross-reactive memory T cells had joined the SARS-CoV-2 response. Only two mild cases were covered in the study, and larger cohorts including severe cases with pre-infection samples were considered necessary. Contracting CD4+ clones were located mainly in the CM and EM memory subsets, whereas CD8+ clones were found to be enriched in EMRA. Balanced CD4/CD8 phenotypes were observed for clones contracting from day 15 to 85, whereas a bias towards CD4+ was observed for a second wave of clones expanding from day 15 to 37.

Ficoll-Paque density gradient centrifugation was the method used to isolate PBMCs. The TCR was taken from an adult woman who had mild COVID-19 (a few samples of this study predate the infection). The sample titles of this study are shuffled in the database, so cell type and time point are left out; the donor was told from shared clones. Sequencing was performed on PBMCs or a T cell subset sorted from them (not recorded which). The rearranged segments are TRBV12-3 or TRBV12-4 and TRBJ1-4, with no reliable assignment of the D segment. The DNA reads as follows: TGTGCCAGCACCTACGGTGCGGGCCCGGGCACTAATGAAAAACTGTTTTTT. This sequence encodes CASTYGAGPGTNEKLFF.